This is a list of T cell receptor beta chains from one sample in a study of cytomegalovirus exposure and HLA in healthy donors. Data came from immunoSEQ multiplex PCR; TCRdb stores just in-frame clones and leaves some out. This table has tens of thousands of clones, roughly 73% appearing once. Sequenced material: PBMCs. The receptor source for this set is a woman aged 40 to 49 in good health and CMV-seropositive. Each CDR3 is given with its conserved first and last residue. Fields, in order: J gene, D gene, V gene, CDR3 protein. A D gene is named only where the DNA matches it firmly.

TRBJ2-3 NA TRBV7-6 CASSYGGADTQYF
TRBJ2-7 TRBD1 TRBV7-7 CASSLGLWTGDYEQYF
TRBJ2-5 TRBD1 TRBV5-1 CASSDDRGLETQYF
TRBJ2-6 TRBD1 TRBV12-5 CASAWTGSGANVLTF
TRBJ2-1 NA TRBV19 CASRSGGLEQFF
TRBJ2-7 NA TRBV29-1 CSVDLQGSYEQYF
TRBJ2-7 NA TRBV6-5 CASSSRTGIYEQYF
TRBJ1-5 NA TRBV23-1 CASSQSSRYNQPQHF
TRBJ2-7 NA TRBV9 CASSVEEGTSYEQYF
TRBJ2-5 NA TRBV6-1 CASSDREETQYF
TRBJ2-1 NA TRBV5-1 CASSLLRGEQFF
TRBJ2-3 TRBD2 TRBV10-1 CASMCIRGLERDTQYF
TRBJ2-5 TRBD2 TRBV6-1 CASSERPWTSGGSLRGQETQYF
TRBJ1-1 NA TRBV6-1 CASCQDGMNTEAFF
TRBJ2-6 NA TRBV28 CASSLQGSLNRANVLTF
TRBJ1-6 TRBD1 TRBV7-3 CASRQGNGNSPLHF
TRBJ1-6 NA TRBV4-1 CASSQEANSPLHF
TRBJ2-7 TRBD1 TRBV6-1 CASSVEPGQSYEQYF
TRBJ2-1 TRBD2 TRBV19 CASQTSGGANEQFF
TRBJ1-3 NA TRBV4-2 CASSQPWANGNTIYF
TRBJ2-5 NA TRBV6-6 CASKRSETQYF
TRBJ1-4 TRBD1 TRBV5-1 CASQGTGTNEKLFF
TRBJ1-3 TRBD1 TRBV6-6 CASRDRGYTIYF
TRBJ1-5 NA TRBV18 CASSTGIEVQPQHF
TRBJ2-1 NA TRBV2 CASSAKTTRVGQFF
TRBJ1-3 NA TRBV29-1 CSVGQGNTIYF
TRBJ1-4 NA TRBV30 CAWRGPGVVGNEKLFF
TRBJ1-1 NA TRBV9 CASSPSLGENTEAFF
TRBJ2-3 NA TRBV6-5 CASRQHSSTDTQYF